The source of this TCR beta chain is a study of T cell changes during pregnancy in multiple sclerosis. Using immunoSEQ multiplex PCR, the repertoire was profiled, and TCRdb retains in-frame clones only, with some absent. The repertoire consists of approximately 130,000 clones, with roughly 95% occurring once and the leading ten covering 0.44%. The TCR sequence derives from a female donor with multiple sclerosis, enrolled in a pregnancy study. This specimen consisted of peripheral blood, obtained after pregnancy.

The CDR3 DNA reads TGTGCCAGCATGGCGCTAGCGGGGACTTACGAGCAGTACTTC. Amino acids: CASMALAGTYEQYF. The V and J genes are TRBV27 and TRBJ2-7; 9 positions agree with TRBD2. The V and J ends lost 7 bases and 4 bases, in that order; junction bases with no gene match: 8. The CDR3 extends over 14 amino acids. CDR1 and CDR2 (germline): MNHEY, SMNVEV (reference sequence).